This T cell receptor beta chain was obtained from a study of CD8+CD57+ T cells in acquired aplastic anemia. The study profiled TCR beta VDJ and CDR3 using genomic DNA as template. TCRdb ran MiXCR on the reads and lists one entry per CDR3 protein. Here the sample spans about 160,000 distinct CDR3 sequences, 35% to 55% being singletons. In this sample, this clonotype turned up many times. The V gene's germline CDR1 is LGHNT and CDR2 FRNRAP. This CDR3 contains 14 residues. Trimming cost V 5 bases and J 1 base, with 11 bases left between them. This TCR was sampled from a human donor in good health. Sequences were obtained from sorted CD4+, CD8+, or CD8+CD57+ T cells (not recorded which) from PBMCs. The rearrangement links TRBV12-5 to TRBJ1-2; D perhaps matches TRBD1 (5 bases). CDR3 in amino acids: CASGQLTVNYGYTF. For the CDR3, the DNA is TGTGCTAGTGGTCAGTTGACAGTTAACTATGGCTACACCTTC.